The 19 T cell receptor beta chains given below trace back to one sample, sequenced in a study of blood T cell repertoires in COVID-19. Repertoires were generated with immunoSEQ multiplex PCR, while TCRdb's copy carries only in-frame clones and drops some. Of 250,000 or so clones listed, around 88% are singletons. Sequenced: PBMCs or T cells enriched from blood (not recorded which). All receptors come from a woman aged 45-65 years who had recovered from COVID-19.

This clone was detected once. The chain recombines TRBV18 with TRBJ2-7, with D possibly being TRBD1 (6 bases). The CDR3 extends over 16 amino acids. The ends were cut back, 3 bases at V and 6 bases at J, with 21 bases in the middle. The germline V gene encodes CDR1 KGHSH and CDR2 LQKENI. CDR3 nucleotide sequence: TGTGCCAGCTCACCCACGAATCCTGGGACATCGACCGAGCAGTACTTC. Translated: CASSPTNPGTSTEQYF.

The genes are TRBV20-1 and TRBJ2-3; tentatively, D is TRBD1 (5 bases). CDR3 length: 10 residues. Germline lookup yields CDR1 DFQATT and CDR2 SNEGSKA (reference sequence). Trimming stripped 6 bases from V and 4 bases from J, with 5 bases between. The CDR3 reads CSAGPDTQYF. The CDR3 DNA is TGCAGTGCGGGGCCAGATACGCAGTATTTT.

The V gene is TRBV6-5, the J gene TRBJ1-2; D might be TRBD1 (6 bases). Per germline, CDR1 MNHEY and CDR2 SVGAGI. The CDR3 is 16 amino acids. The ends were cut back, 0 bases at V and 3 bases at J, with 14 bases in the middle. CDR3 coding DNA: TGTGCCAGCAGTTACTCTGGCAGGGGAGGGGACTATGGCTACACCTTC. Residues: CASSYSGRGGDYGYTF.

The DNA for the CDR3 is TGTGCCAGCAGCTTATTCGGGTACAATGAGCAGTTCTTC. Encoded protein: CASSLFGYNEQFF. The chain has TRBV7-2 and TRBJ2-1; no clear D. This CDR3 has 13 amino acids. V shed 2 bases and J shed 4 bases, with 6 bases lying between them. The germline gives CDR1 SGHTA, CDR2 FQGNSA.

CDR3 region: CASSWTSGNYEQYF. DNA for the CDR3: TGTGCCAGCAGCTGGACTAGCGGAAACTACGAGCAGTACTTC. The rearrangement uses TRBV7-2 and TRBJ2-7, with 10 positions matching TRBD2. There are 14 residues in the CDR3. V gave up 4 bases and J gave up 3 bases; unmatched junction bases: 3. Germline V lookup: CDR1 SGHTA, CDR2 FQGNSA.

In its sample, this clone was seen once. This sequence joins TRBV7-3 and TRBJ2-1, with 7 bases matching TRBD1. CDR1 SGHTA and CDR2 FQGTGA come from the germline V gene. Unmatched junction bases numbered 11, after V lost 5 bases and J lost 7 bases. CDR3 length equals 15 residues. CDR3: CASSPQSTGANEQFF. In DNA, the CDR3 is TGTGCCAGCAGCCCCCAATCAACAGGGGCGAATGAGCAGTTCTTC.

The DNA for the CDR3 is TGCGCCAGCAGCTGGGGTCCCTCGGACATTAGTGGGGAAAAACTGTTTTTT. It translates to CASSWGPSDISGEKLFF. The V and J genes are TRBV5-1 and TRBJ1-4; the D gene is possibly TRBD1 (5 bases). The CDR3 sequence is 17 residues long. Trimming shortened V by 3 bases and J by 8 bases, and 23 bases separated the two germline ends. Germline V gene sequence: CDR1 SGHRS, CDR2 YFSETQ.

This chain uses TRBV6-5 with TRBJ1-1; weak D call: TRBD1 (5 bases). Germline CDR1 is MNHEY and CDR2 is SVGAGI. The CDR3 totals 15 residues. V lost 7 bases to trimming and J lost 0 bases, with 15 bases between them. The CDR3 reads CASNLGGGMNTEAFF. In nucleotides, the CDR3 is TGTGCCAGCAATCTGGGGGGAGGAATGAACACTGAAGCTTTCTTT.

The rearrangement uses TRBV28 and TRBJ1-1; D ambiguous. V was pared by 3 bases and J by 0 bases, with 8 bases between. The germline V gene encodes CDR1 MDHEN and CDR2 SYDVKM. CDR3 length: 14 residues. The CDR3 region has the DNA TGTGCCAGCAGTTTTATTTCAGTGAACACTGAAGCTTTCTTT. Translated, it gives CASSFISVNTEAFF.

The chain uses TRBV29-1 and TRBJ1-2; 9 bases map to TRBD1. The V gene's germline CDR1 is SQVTM and CDR2 ANQGSEA. The CDR3 is made up of 13 amino acids. V dropped 5 bases and J dropped 4; count of bases not matched to a gene: 5. CDR3 protein: CSVQTGGVYGYTF. CDR3 nucleotide sequence: TGCAGCGTTCAGACAGGGGGGGTCTATGGCTACACCTTC.

This clone was seen a handful of times. This chain joins TRBV18 and TRBJ2-2, with D maybe TRBD1 (6 bases). V was trimmed by 2 bases and J by 1 base, leaving 8 bases between them. The CDR3 sequence is 15 residues long. The V gene's germline CDR1 is KGHSH and CDR2 LQKENI. The chain's CDR3 is CASSPVQGNTGELFF. Here the CDR3 DNA reads TGTGCCAGCTCACCAGTACAGGGGAACACCGGGGAGCTGTTTTTT.

In its sample, this clone was seen a few times. The rearrangement links TRBV7-9 to TRBJ1-2, with 7 positions matching TRBD1. The V and J ends lost 5 bases and 5 bases, in that order; junction bases with no gene match: 5. CDR1 and CDR2 from the germline V gene are SEHNR and FQNEAQ (reference sequence). The CDR3 loop spans 13 amino acids. CDR3 nucleotide sequence: TGTGCCAGCAGCCACGACAGGGCATATGGCTACACCTTC. It is translated as CASSHDRAYGYTF.

This clone has just one count. This chain links TRBV3-1 (or the pseudogene TRBV3-2) with TRBJ1-1, with 7 nucleotides matching TRBD1. In germline, CDR1 is LGHDT, CDR2 YNNKEL (reference sequence). Trimming cost V 4 bases and J 2 bases; bases outside gene matches: 1. The CDR3 extends over 13 amino acids. CDR3 in amino acids: CASSRTGNTEAFF. Here the CDR3 DNA reads TGTGCCAGCAGCCGGACAGGTAACACTGAAGCTTTCTTT.

This rearrangement joins TRBV19 to TRBJ1-5, with 10 bases that match TRBD1. This CDR3 has 13 amino acids. Looked up from germline, CDR1 is LNHDA and CDR2 is SQIVND (reference sequence). V was clipped by 8 bases and J by 5 bases; unmatched bases: 3. DNA for the CDR3: TGTGCCAGTCGTGACAGGGGGCATCAGCCCCAGCATTTT. This encodes CASRDRGHQPQHF. The full variable domain, completed using reference TRBV19 and TRBJ1-5, is DGGITQSPKYLFRKEGQNVTLSCEQNLNHDAMYWYRQDPGQGLRLIYYSQIVNDFQKGDIAEGYSVSREKKESFPLTVTSAQKNPTAFYLCASRDRGHQPQHFGDGTRLSIL.

This chain joins TRBV7-2 and TRBJ2-7, with TRBD2 matching 11 bases. J was trimmed by 2 bases and V by 5 bases; bases with no gene match: 5. CDR1 SGHTA and CDR2 FQGNSA come from the germline V gene. This CDR3 is 15 amino acids long. CDR3 sequence (DNA): TGTGCCAGCAGCCAGGGTAGCGGGAGGGCCTACGAGCAGTACTTC. Translated, it gives CASSQGSGRAYEQYF.

This clone appeared a few times. The genes are TRBV28 and TRBJ2-7; no clear D gene. The CDR3 extends over 12 amino acids. Deletions cut 5 bases from V and 3 bases from J, with 8 bases between. Germline CDR1 and CDR2: MDHEN and SYDVKM. The CDR3 DNA reads TGTGCCAGCAGTACCCTTAGCTACGAGCAGTACTTC. It yields the protein CASSTLSYEQYF.

The chain joins TRBV20-1 to TRBJ1-5; possible D gene TRBD1, 6 bases. The CDR3 is made up of 14 amino acids. The V end was cut by 3 bases, the J end by 6 bases, with 15 bases between. CDR1 and CDR2 from the germline V gene are DFQATT and SNEGSKA (reference sequence). The CDR3 bases are TGCAGTGCTAGTGGTGGGACAAGGGGTCAGCCCCAGCATTTT. It codes for CSASGGTRGQPQHF.

The chain links TRBV29-1 to TRBJ2-5; weak D call: TRBD2 (6 bases). The CDR3 covers 12 residues. Germline CDR1 SQVTM, CDR2 ANQGSEA. V lost 7 bases to trimming and J lost 5 bases, with 14 bases between them. The CDR3 DNA sequence: TGCAGCGCCGCTACTAGCTTGGAGACCCAGTACTTC. It codes for CSAATSLETQYF.

This rearrangement joins TRBV5-1 to TRBJ2-5; D perhaps matches TRBD2 (6 bases). This CDR3 has 13 amino acids. Trimming took 6 bases from V and 2 from J, leaving 11 bases between them. CDR1 is SGHRS, CDR2 YFSETQ, per germline. As DNA, the CDR3 is TGCGCCAGCAATCATGGGGGGCAAGAGACCCAGTACTTC. It yields the protein CASNHGGQETQYF.